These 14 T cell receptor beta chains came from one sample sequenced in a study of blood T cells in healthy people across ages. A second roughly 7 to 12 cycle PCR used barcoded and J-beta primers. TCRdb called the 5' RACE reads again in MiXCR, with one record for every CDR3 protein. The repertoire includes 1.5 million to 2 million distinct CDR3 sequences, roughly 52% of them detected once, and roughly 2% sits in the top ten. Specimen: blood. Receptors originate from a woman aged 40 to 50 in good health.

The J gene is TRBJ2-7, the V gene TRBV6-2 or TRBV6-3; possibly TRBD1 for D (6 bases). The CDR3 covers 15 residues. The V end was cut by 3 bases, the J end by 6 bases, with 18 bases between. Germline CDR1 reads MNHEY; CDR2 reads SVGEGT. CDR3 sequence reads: CASSYPPRGEVEQYF. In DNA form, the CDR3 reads TGTGCCAGCAGTTATCCCCCCAGGGGAGAGGTCGAGCAGTACTTC.

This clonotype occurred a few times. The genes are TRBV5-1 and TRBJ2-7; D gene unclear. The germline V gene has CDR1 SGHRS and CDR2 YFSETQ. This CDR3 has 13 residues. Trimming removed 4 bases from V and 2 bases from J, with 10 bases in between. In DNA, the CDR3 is TGCGCCAGCAGCCCGGCCGTCGCCTACGAGCAGTACTTC. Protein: CASSPAVAYEQYF.

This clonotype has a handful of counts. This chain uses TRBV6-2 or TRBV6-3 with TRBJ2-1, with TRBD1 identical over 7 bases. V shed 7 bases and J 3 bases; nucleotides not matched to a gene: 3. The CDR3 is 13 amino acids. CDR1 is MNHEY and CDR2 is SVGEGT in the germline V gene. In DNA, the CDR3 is TGTGCCAGCAAGACAGGGATCTACAATGAGCAGTTCTTC. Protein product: CASKTGIYNEQFF.

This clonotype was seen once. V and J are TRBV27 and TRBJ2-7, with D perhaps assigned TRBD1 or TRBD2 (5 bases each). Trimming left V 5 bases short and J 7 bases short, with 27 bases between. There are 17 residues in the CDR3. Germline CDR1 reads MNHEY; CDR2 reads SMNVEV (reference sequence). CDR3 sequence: CASSVTWDAYSYNEQYF. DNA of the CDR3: TGTGCCAGCAGTGTTACATGGGACGCCTACTCCTACAATGAGCAGTACTTC.

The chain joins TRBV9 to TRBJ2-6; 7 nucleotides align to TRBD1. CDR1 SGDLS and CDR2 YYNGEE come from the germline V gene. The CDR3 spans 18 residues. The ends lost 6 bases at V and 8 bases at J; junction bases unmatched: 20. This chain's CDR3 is CASTESTGKFSGTNVLTF. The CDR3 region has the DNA TGTGCCAGCACCGAGTCGACAGGGAAATTTTCCGGGACCAACGTCCTGACTTTC.

The CDR3 here is CASSLTGGGGRPQHF. CDR3 sequence (DNA): TGTGCCAGCAGTTTGACAGGGGGCGGAGGTCGGCCCCAGCATTTT. J is TRBJ1-5 and V is TRBV12-3 or TRBV12-4, with TRBD1 matching over 10 bases. With V trimmed by 3 bases and J by 9 bases, 8 bases remained unmatched. CDR3 size: 15 residues.

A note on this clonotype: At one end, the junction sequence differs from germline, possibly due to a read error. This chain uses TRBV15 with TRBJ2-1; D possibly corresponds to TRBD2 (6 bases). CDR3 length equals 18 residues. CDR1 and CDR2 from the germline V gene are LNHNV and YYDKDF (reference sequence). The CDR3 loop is CVTSIGTGTSSSYNEQFF. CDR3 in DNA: TGTGTCACCAGCATCGGGACCGGGACTTCAAGCTCCTACAATGAGCAGTTCTTC.

CDR3: CATSDPGAGEPDTQYF. CDR3 DNA: TGTGCCACCAGTGACCCGGGGGCGGGGGAACCAGATACGCAGTATTTT. This sequence joins TRBV24-1 and TRBJ2-3, with a tentative D call TRBD2 (7 bases). CDR3 length: 16 residues. Germline CDR1 and CDR2: KGHDR and SFDVKD. The V end lost 4 bases, the J end lost 4 bases, and 17 bases lay between the germline ends.

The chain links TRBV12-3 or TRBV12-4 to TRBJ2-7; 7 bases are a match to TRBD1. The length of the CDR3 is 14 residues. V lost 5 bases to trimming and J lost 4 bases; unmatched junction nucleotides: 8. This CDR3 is CASSDETGSYEQYF. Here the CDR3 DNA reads TGTGCCAGCAGTGACGAGACAGGGTCGTACGAGCAGTACTTC.

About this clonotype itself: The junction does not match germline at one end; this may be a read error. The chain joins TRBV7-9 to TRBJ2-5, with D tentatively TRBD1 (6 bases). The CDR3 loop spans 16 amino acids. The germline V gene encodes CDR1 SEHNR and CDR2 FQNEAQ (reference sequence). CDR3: CASSPRGGPQQGTQYF. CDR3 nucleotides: TGTGCCAGCAGCCCCCGAGGGGGTCCCCAACAAGGGACCCAGTACTTC.

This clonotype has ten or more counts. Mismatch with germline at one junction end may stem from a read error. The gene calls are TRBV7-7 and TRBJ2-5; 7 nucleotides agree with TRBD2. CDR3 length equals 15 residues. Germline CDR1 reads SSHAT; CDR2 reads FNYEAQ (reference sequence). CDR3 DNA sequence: TGTGCTAGCAGCTTAGCAGGAGGCGGGGGAGAGACCCAGTACTTC. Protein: CASSLAGGGGETQYF.

The CDR3, as DNA: TGCAGCGCGACAGGGGCGGATGGCTACACCTTC. Amino acid sequence: CSATGADGYTF. V usage is TRBV29-1 and J usage is TRBJ1-2, with TRBD1 matching over 8 bases. V was pared by 7 bases and J by 6 bases, with 4 bases of the junction left unmatched. This CDR3 has 11 residues. Germline CDR1 reads SQVTM; CDR2 reads ANQGSEA.

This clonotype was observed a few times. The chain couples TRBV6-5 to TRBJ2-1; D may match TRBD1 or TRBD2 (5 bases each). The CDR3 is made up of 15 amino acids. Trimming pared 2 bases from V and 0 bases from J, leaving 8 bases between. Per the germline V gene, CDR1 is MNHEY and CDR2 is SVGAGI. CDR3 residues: CASSYAGSSYNEQFF. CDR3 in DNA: TGTGCCAGCAGTTACGCAGGGAGCTCCTACAATGAGCAGTTCTTC.

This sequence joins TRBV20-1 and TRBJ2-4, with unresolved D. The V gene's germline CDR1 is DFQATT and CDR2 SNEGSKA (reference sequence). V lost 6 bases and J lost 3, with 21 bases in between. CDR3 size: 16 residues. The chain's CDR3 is CSAKESQFFGKNIQYF. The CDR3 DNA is TGCAGTGCAAAAGAATCTCAATTTTTCGGCAAAAACATTCAGTACTTC.